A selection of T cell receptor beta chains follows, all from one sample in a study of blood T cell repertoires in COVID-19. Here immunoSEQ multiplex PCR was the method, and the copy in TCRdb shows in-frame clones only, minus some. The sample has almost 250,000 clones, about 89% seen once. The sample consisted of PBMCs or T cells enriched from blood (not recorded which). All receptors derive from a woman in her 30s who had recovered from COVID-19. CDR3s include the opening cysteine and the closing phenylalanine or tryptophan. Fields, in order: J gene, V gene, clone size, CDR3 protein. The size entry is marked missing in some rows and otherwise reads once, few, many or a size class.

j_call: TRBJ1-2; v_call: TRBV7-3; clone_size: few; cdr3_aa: CASSPDSYYGYTF
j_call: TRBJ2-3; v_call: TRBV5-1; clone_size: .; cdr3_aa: CASSGGTSGAVDTQYF
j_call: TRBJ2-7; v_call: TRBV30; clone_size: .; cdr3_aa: CAWSPGLANAGQYF
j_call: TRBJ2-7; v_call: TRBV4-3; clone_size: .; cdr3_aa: CASSQDSGYEQYF
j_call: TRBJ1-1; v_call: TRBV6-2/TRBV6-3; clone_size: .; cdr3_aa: CASSYSTPHKAFF
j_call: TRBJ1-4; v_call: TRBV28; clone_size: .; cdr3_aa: CASSWGQGDEKLFF
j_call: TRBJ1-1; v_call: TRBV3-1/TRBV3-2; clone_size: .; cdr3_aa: CASSLRQGQPPFF
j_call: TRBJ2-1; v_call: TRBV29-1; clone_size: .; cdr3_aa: CSASGTSNNEQFF
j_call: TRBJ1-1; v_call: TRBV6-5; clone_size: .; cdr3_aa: CASSGQLNTEAFF
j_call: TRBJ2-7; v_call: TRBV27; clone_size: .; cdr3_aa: CASMSGYEQYF
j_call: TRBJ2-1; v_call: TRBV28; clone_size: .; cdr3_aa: CATASYNEQFF
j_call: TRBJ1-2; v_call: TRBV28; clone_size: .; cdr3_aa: CASHGARDWAGYTF
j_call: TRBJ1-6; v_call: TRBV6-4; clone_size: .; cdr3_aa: CASSDHGRGSSPLHF
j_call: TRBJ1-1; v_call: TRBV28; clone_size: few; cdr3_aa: CASTVWGSSNTEAFF
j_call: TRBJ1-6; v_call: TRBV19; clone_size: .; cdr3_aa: CASSGSYNSPLHF
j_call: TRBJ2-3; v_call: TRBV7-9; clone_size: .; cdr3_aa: CASSLGDRESDTQYF
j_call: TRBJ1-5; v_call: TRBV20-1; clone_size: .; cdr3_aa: CSARDGTYSNQPQHF
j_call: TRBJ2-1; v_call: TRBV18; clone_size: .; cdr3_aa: CASSPRGEGFLRNEQFF
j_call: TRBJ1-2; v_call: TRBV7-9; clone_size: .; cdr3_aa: CASSLGQSFGYTF
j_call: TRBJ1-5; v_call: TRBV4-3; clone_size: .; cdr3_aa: CASSQDGARYQPQHF
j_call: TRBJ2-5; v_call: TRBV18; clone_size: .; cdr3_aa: CASSPPSLGGQTQYF
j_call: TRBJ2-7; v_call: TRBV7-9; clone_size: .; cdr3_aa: CASSLVALASYEQYF
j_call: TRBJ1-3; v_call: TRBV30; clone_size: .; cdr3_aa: CAWNSNSGNTIYF
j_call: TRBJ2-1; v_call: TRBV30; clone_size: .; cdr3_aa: CAWSEGLAGSEQFF
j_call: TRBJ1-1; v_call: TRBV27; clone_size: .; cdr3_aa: CAIGDRGLSEAFF
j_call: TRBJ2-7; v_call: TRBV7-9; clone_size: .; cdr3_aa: CASLPRGDTYEQYF
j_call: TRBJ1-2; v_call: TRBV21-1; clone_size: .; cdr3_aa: CASSKGRHGYTF
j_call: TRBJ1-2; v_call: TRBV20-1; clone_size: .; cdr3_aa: CSAKRGGGYTF
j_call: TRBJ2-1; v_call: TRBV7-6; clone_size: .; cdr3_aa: CASSRRLAGVHNEQFF
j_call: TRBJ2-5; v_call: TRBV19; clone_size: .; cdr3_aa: CASSTTRGKETQYF
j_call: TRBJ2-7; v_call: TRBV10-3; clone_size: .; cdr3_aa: CAIMAGQAPGQLSYEQYF
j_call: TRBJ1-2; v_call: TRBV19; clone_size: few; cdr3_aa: CASSPSQTGGYGYTF
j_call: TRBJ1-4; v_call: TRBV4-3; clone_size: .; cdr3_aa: CASSQDGTGINEKLFF
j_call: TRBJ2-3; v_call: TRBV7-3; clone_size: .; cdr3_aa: CASSPQASGRATDTQYF
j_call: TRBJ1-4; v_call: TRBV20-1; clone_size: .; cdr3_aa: CSASLYGGLWEKLFF
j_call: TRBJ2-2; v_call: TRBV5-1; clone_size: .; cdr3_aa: CASSWADRGQGTGELFF
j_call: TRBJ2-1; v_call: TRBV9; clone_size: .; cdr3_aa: CASSVEGGTSLNEQFF